These 28 T cell receptor beta chains share one sample of origin, sequenced in a study of cytomegalovirus exposure and HLA in healthy donors. It was with 60 Vbeta and 13 Jbeta primers that the PCR ran. The protocol was immunoSEQ multiplex PCR, while the TCRdb copy is restricted to in-frame clones and leaves out a portion. The sample includes more than 95,000 clones, around 77% of them seen just once. Sequencing used PBMCs. All receptors derive from a woman aged 40 to 50 in good health and CMV-seropositive.

In its sample, this clone was seen a few times. This sequence joins TRBV11-2 and TRBJ2-1; 10 nucleotides match TRBD1. Germline V CDR1 and CDR2: SGHAT, FQNNGV. The V gene end was trimmed by 1 base and the J gene end by 7 bases; junction bases not matched to a gene: 7. This CDR3 region has 16 residues. CDR3 sequence (DNA): TGTGCCAGCAGCTTAGCCGGGACAGGGGTTTGGAATGAGCAGTTCTTC. Translating gives CASSLAGTGVWNEQFF. The full variable domain, with the rest looked up from reference TRBV11-2 and TRBJ2-1, is EAGVAQSPRYKIIEKRQSVAFWCNPISGHATLYWYQQILGQGPKLLIQFQNNGVVDDSQLPKDRFSAERLKGVDSTLKIQPAKLEDSAVYLCASSLAGTGVWNEQFFGPGTRLTVL.

This clone was picked up a small number of times. The chain combines TRBV6-6 with TRBJ1-6; unclear D gene. The ends were cut back, 6 bases at V and 7 bases at J, with 13 bases in the middle. Germline V gene data show CDR1 as MNHNY and CDR2 as SVGAGI (reference sequence). This CDR3 is built from 14 residues. DNA of the CDR3: TGTGCCAGCAGCTACACGGGTACGAATTCACCCCTCCACTTT. It is translated as CASSYTGTNSPLHF.

The rearrangement uses TRBV2 and TRBJ2-7; possibly TRBD1 for D (6 bases). Germline CDR1 SNHLY, CDR2 FYNNEI. This CDR3 spans 13 amino acids. V was clipped by 1 base and J by 7 bases, with 11 bases between them. The CDR3 region has the DNA TGTGCCAGCAGTGAAGGCAGGGGAGAGGAGCAGTACTTC. This gives the protein CASSEGRGEEQYF.

V is TRBV7-9 and J is TRBJ2-2, with 9 bases aligning to TRBD1. CDR3 length equals 15 residues. Trimming took 4 bases from V and 6 from J; bases not matched to a gene: 6. Germline CDR1 SEHNR, CDR2 FQNEAQ (reference sequence). CDR3 DNA sequence: TGTGCCAGCAGCTACTCGGGACAGGGCTCCGGGGAGCTGTTTTTT. As protein: CASSYSGQGSGELFF.

The rearrangement links TRBV25-1 to TRBJ2-6; 8 nucleotides match TRBD1. Germline CDR1 and CDR2: MGHDK and SYGVNS. The V gene end was trimmed by 3 bases and the J gene end by 0 bases; junction bases not matched to a gene: 7. The length of the CDR3 is 18 residues. The CDR3 sequence: CASSDPGQAFSGANVLTF. The DNA of the CDR3 is TGTGCCAGCAGTGATCCGGGACAGGCCTTCTCTGGGGCCAACGTCCTGACTTTC.

The CDR3 loop reads CASSRGLAGDEQFF. The CDR3 DNA reads TGTGCCAGTAGCCGGGGGCTAGCGGGAGATGAGCAGTTCTTC. The gene calls are TRBV19 and TRBJ2-1; 10 bases line up with TRBD2. The CDR3 consists of 14 residues. The V segment lost 6 bases and the J segment 8 bases; nucleotides outside the gene matches: 7. Germline V gives CDR1 LNHDA, CDR2 SQIVND (reference sequence).

As to this clone: Other nucleotide sequences from this sample produce the same CDR3. This rearrangement joins TRBV28 to TRBJ2-7; D is possibly TRBD1 (5 bases). The CDR3 has 11 amino acids. V gave up 7 bases and J gave up 3 bases, with 7 bases separating them. Germline CDR1 MDHEN, CDR2 SYDVKM. This CDR3 is CASTRDYEQYF. DNA for the CDR3: TGTGCCAGCACCAGGGACTACGAGCAGTACTTC.

The chain carries TRBV5-1 and TRBJ2-1; maybe TRBD2 (5 bases). Per germline, CDR1 SGHRS and CDR2 YFSETQ. V lost 2 bases and J lost 12, with 9 bases in between. The CDR3 extends over 11 amino acids. The CDR3 here is CASSLSGGQFF. CDR3 in DNA: TGCGCCAGCAGCTTATCCGGAGGGCAGTTCTTC.

CDR3 in amino acids: CASSPPPGGGAKNIQYF. Here the CDR3 DNA reads TGTGCCAGCAGCCCACCCCCGGGCGGGGGAGCCAAAAACATTCAGTACTTC. The V and J genes are TRBV7-2 and TRBJ2-4, with 7 bases identical to TRBD2. Germline values: CDR1 SGHTA, CDR2 FQGNSA. The junction had 10 bases not matched to a gene; V was cut back by 5 bases and J by 0 bases. The CDR3 is 17 residues long.

The chain joins TRBV5-1 to TRBJ2-1, with 8 nucleotides matching TRBD2. The germline V gene has CDR1 SGHRS and CDR2 YFSETQ. Trimming cost V 6 bases and J 5 bases; bases outside gene matches: 10. The CDR3 runs to 15 residues. The CDR3 DNA reads TGCGCCAGCACCCTCGTAGCGGGGTCTAACAATGAGCAGTTCTTC. This codes for CASTLVAGSNNEQFF.

The CDR3 spells CASSATGSAGYTF. The CDR3 nucleotides read TGTGCCAGCAGCGCAACAGGGAGCGCGGGCTACACCTTC. The V gene is TRBV7-3, the J gene TRBJ1-2; possible D gene TRBD1, 6 bases. The germline gives CDR1 SGHTA, CDR2 FQGTGA. The V end lost 5 bases, the J end lost 8 bases, and 15 bases lay between the germline ends. The CDR3 is made up of 13 amino acids.

The chain couples TRBV30 to TRBJ2-5; 9 bases match TRBD2. The V gene end was trimmed by 1 base and the J gene end by 1 base; junction bases not matched to a gene: 7. The length of the CDR3 is 16 residues. Germline loops: CDR1 GTSNPN, CDR2 SVGIG (reference sequence). The CDR3 DNA follows: TGTGCCTGGAGTGACCCGGGACTAGCTTCCCAAGAGACCCAGTACTTC. Translating it yields CAWSDPGLASQETQYF. Using reference TRBV30 and TRBJ2-5 for the parts outside the CDR3, the full variable domain is SQTIHQWPATLVQPVGSPLSLECTVEGTSNPNLYWYRQAAGRGLQLLFYSVGIGQISSEVPQNLSASRPQDRQFILSSKKLLLSDSGFYLCAWSDPGLASQETQYFGPGTRLLVL.

The genes are TRBV4-1 and TRBJ2-7, with 15 bases aligning to TRBD2. The CDR3 sequence is 19 residues long. CDR1 MGHRA and CDR2 YSYEKL come from the germline V gene. With 4 bases clipped from V and 6 bases from J, the junction kept 16 bases outside the gene matches. In DNA, the CDR3 is TGCGCCAGCAGCCGCGTGAACATGGGACTAGCGGGAGGAAGGGTCGAGCAGTACTTC. It specifies CASSRVNMGLAGGRVEQYF.

The rearrangement links TRBV28 to TRBJ2-1; D not resolved. Germline V gives CDR1 MDHEN, CDR2 SYDVKM. V lost 5 bases and J lost 0, with 11 bases in between. The CDR3 is made up of 15 amino acids. The CDR3 reads CASSPAWSSYNEQFF. Written as DNA, the CDR3 is TGTGCCAGCAGTCCCGCCTGGAGCTCCTACAATGAGCAGTTCTTC.

The chain combines TRBV6-6 with TRBJ1-2; D might be TRBD1 (5 bases). Germline V gene sequence: CDR1 MNHNY, CDR2 SVGAGI (reference sequence). Between the trimmed V and J ends, which lost 2 bases and 0 bases, there was a span of 7 bases. The CDR3 loop spans 14 amino acids. The CDR3 DNA reads TGTGCCAGCAGTTACGGGGGGGCTAACTATGGCTACACCTTC. As protein: CASSYGGANYGYTF.

The CDR3 loop reads CASSVGTGYGTEAFF. CDR3 DNA sequence: TGTGCCAGCAGCGTAGGGACAGGGTATGGCACTGAAGCTTTCTTT. J is TRBJ1-1 and V is TRBV9; 8 nucleotides match TRBD1. The CDR3 totals 15 residues. J was trimmed by 4 bases and V by 0 bases; bases with no gene match: 5. Germline V CDR1 and CDR2: SGDLS, YYNGEE.

This chain connects TRBV7-9 to TRBJ1-5; no clear D. The germline V and J ends were trimmed by 3 bases and 7 bases, with 10 bases remaining between them. This CDR3 is 13 amino acids long. CDR1 is SEHNR and CDR2 is FQNEAQ in the germline V gene (reference sequence). CDR3 amino acids: CASSFSGSQPQHF. The DNA for the CDR3 is TGTGCCAGCAGCTTTAGCGGGAGCCAGCCCCAGCATTTT. Drawing the rest from reference TRBV7-9 and TRBJ1-5, the complete variable domain is DTGVSQNPRHKITKRGQNVTFRCDPISEHNRLYWYRQTLGQGPEFLTYFQNEAQLEKSRLLSDRFSAERPKGSFSTLEIQRTEQGDSAMYLCASSFSGSQPQHFGDGTRLSIL.

The gene calls are TRBV6-1 and TRBJ1-2; D gene uncertain. Per the germline V gene, CDR1 is MNHNS and CDR2 is SASEGT. The length of the CDR3 is 13 residues. Trimming took off 5 bases at V and 2 bases at J, with 9 bases between the two ends. The CDR3 sequence is CASSTGYNYGYTF. The CDR3 coding sequence is TGTGCCAGCAGTACGGGTTACAACTATGGCTACACCTTC.

Only a few counts were recorded for this clone. J is TRBJ1-2 and V is TRBV27; no clear D gene. Germline-derived CDR1 and CDR2 are MNHEY and SMNVEV (reference sequence). Trimming took 5 bases from V and 2 from J, leaving 9 bases between them. The CDR3 extends over 13 amino acids. The CDR3 DNA is TGTGCCAGCAGTCCGCAAGAGAACTATGGCTACACCTTC. Its protein is CASSPQENYGYTF.

The chain uses TRBV5-6 and TRBJ2-2; 10 nucleotides align to TRBD1. Germline V gene data show CDR1 as SGHDT and CDR2 as YYEEEE. This CDR3 has 18 amino acids. The V segment lost 2 bases and the J segment 2 bases; nucleotides outside the gene matches: 9. The CDR3 region is CASSLFRDRGLNTGELFF. CDR3 coding DNA: TGTGCCAGCAGCTTATTCCGGGACAGGGGACTAAACACCGGGGAGCTGTTTTTT.

J is TRBJ2-5 and V is TRBV27; 8 positions match TRBD2. The end of the DNA is better explained by TRBJ2-7, so the J call may be wrong. There are 18 residues in the CDR3. In germline, CDR1 is MNHEY, CDR2 SMNVEV (reference sequence). DNA of the CDR3: TGTGCCAGCAGTGCACACCAAGGGAGCGGGAGTAATTCTTACGAGCAGTACTTC. This translates into CASSAHQGSGSNSYEQYF.

The V gene is TRBV29-1, the J gene TRBJ1-1; no clear D. V lost 4 bases to trimming and J lost 8 bases, with 14 bases between them. Germline loops: CDR1 SQVTM, CDR2 ANQGSEA. The CDR3 is 12 residues long. In DNA form, the CDR3 reads TGCAGCGTTGTGGCAGGCCGAACCGAAGCTTTCTTT. Protein sequence: CSVVAGRTEAFF.

The genes are TRBV4-1 and TRBJ2-1; TRBD2 aligns across 11 bases. The CDR3 covers 16 residues. Unmatched junction bases numbered 13, after V lost 5 bases and J lost 10 bases. Germline values: CDR1 MGHRA, CDR2 YSYEKL. CDR3 protein: CASSTQTSGAFREQFF. CDR3 nucleotide sequence: TGCGCCAGCAGCACCCAGACTAGCGGGGCCTTCAGAGAGCAGTTCTTC.

V usage is TRBV5-1 and J usage is TRBJ2-7; 11 nucleotides agree with TRBD1. In germline, CDR1 is SGHRS, CDR2 YFSETQ. The CDR3 totals 15 residues. Germline trimming cut 3 bases from V and 3 bases from J; bases unmatched to any gene: 5. The CDR3 DNA is TGCGCCAGCAGCTCCGGACAGGGGGCGGTCTACGAGCAGTACTTC. Translation gives CASSSGQGAVYEQYF.

The genes are TRBV30 and TRBJ2-2; 7 nucleotides line up with TRBD2. With 1 base clipped from V and 2 bases from J, the junction kept 1 base outside the gene matches. This CDR3 spans 14 amino acids. The germline V gene encodes CDR1 GTSNPN and CDR2 SVGIG (reference sequence). CDR3 DNA sequence: TGTGCCTGGAGTGGGGAGGGAAACACCGGGGAGCTGTTTTTT. Translated, it gives CAWSGEGNTGELFF.

This clone occurred a few times. The V and J genes are TRBV9 and TRBJ1-6; D remains ambiguous. Germline CDR1 SGDLS, CDR2 YYNGEE. V was clipped by 3 bases and J by 0 bases, with 10 bases between them. This CDR3 is 16 amino acids long. The CDR3 DNA follows: TGTGCCAGCAGCGCCCACGCTAGCTCCTATAATTCACCCCTCCACTTT. It specifies CASSAHASSYNSPLHF.

The V gene is TRBV5-1, the J gene TRBJ2-1, with D tentatively TRBD1 (7 bases). Trimming shortened V by 4 bases and J by 6 bases, and 20 bases separated the two germline ends. Germline assignment: CDR1 SGHRS and CDR2 YFSETQ. This CDR3 contains 16 residues. The chain's CDR3 is CASSPRWAGGFNEQFF. The CDR3 coding sequence is TGCGCCAGCAGCCCTAGGTGGGCAGGGGGGTTCAATGAGCAGTTCTTC.

The rearrangement links TRBV6-6 to TRBJ2-1; 11 bases map to TRBD2. The CDR3 is 14 residues long. The germline V gene has CDR1 MNHNY and CDR2 SVGAGI (reference sequence). Losses at the gene ends were 8 bases for V and 10 bases for J; bases not matched to a gene: 10. The CDR3 spells CASRSGRAPYEQFF. CDR3 in DNA: TGTGCCAGCCGTAGCGGGAGGGCCCCCTACGAGCAGTTCTTC.